The count of the clone carrying this T cell receptor beta chain is one. Its matching antigen is unknown. This sample was taken from a study of cytomegalovirus exposure and HLA in healthy donors. Study-wide context: The 90 to 150 validation repertoires, a later analysis reported, used the same platform as the 700 or so repertoires from the first cohort.

Per germline, CDR1 GTSNPN and CDR2 SVGIG (reference sequence). The CDR3 totals 14 residues. J was trimmed by 2 bases and V by 4 bases; bases with no gene match: 3. Study-wide points: Most observed TCR sequences were rare, whereas some public TCRs were detected in many donors. Cytomegalovirus status, reportedly, was diagnosed with high specificity and sensitivity by the classifier. In vitro confirmation showed three CMV-associated chains to be CMV antigen specific.

Sequencing was performed with immunoSEQ multiplex PCR; in TCRdb, only in-frame clones are kept and a portion is missing. This table has about 160,000 clones, roughly 91% appearing once. This sequence was found in a woman aged 18-29 years in good health and CMV-seropositive. The sequencing input was PBMCs. V gene TRBV30 combines with J gene TRBJ2-3; 10 bases align to TRBD2. In DNA, the CDR3 is TGTGCCTGGACCACTAGCGGGATCACAGATACGCAGTATTTT. Protein: CAWTTSGITDTQYF.